Listed below are T cell receptor beta chains from one sample, sequenced in a study of T cells after yellow fever vaccination. TCRdb recomputed calls from the 5' RACE reads with MiXCR, one row per CDR3 protein. The repertoire holds around 160,000 distinct CDR3 sequences, with about 7% as singletons. This sample comprised CD4+ T cells sorted from PBMCs, obtained less than 6 days after the first yellow fever vaccination. All receptors derive from a man between 18 and 35 years old who received the YFV17D yellow fever vaccine. Both conserved end residues are part of each CDR3. D genes are given only for firm matches.

v_call	cdr3_length	d_call	cdr3_aa
TRBV4-1	16	-	CASSHVGRQIYNEQFF
TRBV7-2	14	-	CASSFPRDTGELSF
TRBV7-9	14	TRBD2	CASSLGGGRETQYF
TRBV5-1	14	-	CASTWSTSTDTQYF
TRBV5-1	14	-	CASGGGDGPYGYTF
TRBV25-1	13	-	CASSEQDNSPLHF
TRBV6-5	17	-	CASSRSWGTQANYGYTF
TRBV24-1	14	-	CATSDFRRTDTQYF
TRBV29-1	11	-	CSVGGEVEQFF
TRBV9	14	TRBD2	CASSAAGSTDTQYF
TRBV12-3/TRBV12-4	14	-	CASSSGTTLYGYTF
TRBV6-5	11	-	CASSQQSEAFF
TRBV18	13	-	CASSVRDNYEQYF
TRBV5-1	14	-	CASSGGGVGETQYF
TRBV6-5	16	TRBD1	CASSYPLSGTGVVAFF
TRBV12-5	17	TRBD2	CASGLATLAGRTETQYF
TRBV28	14	-	CASSPLGGEETQYF
TRBV6-5	14	TRBD2	CASSWRGIPDTKYF
TRBV5-1	16	-	CASSLVLGADTGELFF
TRBV12-3/TRBV12-4	14	TRBD1	CASTPGRGHETQYF
TRBV20-1	15	-	CSASGDPREPFEAFF
TRBV7-2	17	-	CASSLRGSSRGTDTQYF
TRBV27	13	-	CASSQGRLGTIYF
TRBV5-6	12	TRBD1	CASSLTGDEQYF
TRBV18	14	-	CASSPRGASDEQFF
TRBV5-1	14	-	CASSFDGQNTEAFF
TRBV7-2	13	TRBD2	CASNRGGQDTQYF
TRBV20-1	15	TRBD1	CSALSTGGRQETQYF
TRBV7-9	15	-	CASNYWGGSSEKLFF
TRBV5-1	14	-	CASSFPNSLAEAFF
TRBV23-1	13	-	CASWQQLKNIQYF
TRBV7-8	14	-	CASSLVRGETEAFF
TRBV18	16	TRBD1	CASSQGAGGVNTEAFF
TRBV12-3/TRBV12-4	11	-	CASSFNRGLFF
TRBV28	18	TRBD1	CASSWAPGQDPLADTQYF
TRBV5-1	14	TRBD1	CASSLMGQGRIQYF
TRBV23-1	14	-	CASSQSGLGETQYF
TRBV5-6	14	TRBD1	CASSLAGGGYGYTF
TRBV5-1	15	-	CASSLASQEGEKLFF
TRBV12-3/TRBV12-4	12	-	CASSHDSYEQYF
TRBV5-5	16	-	CASSSGRENLGVAQHF
TRBV11-2	14	-	CASSESSGANVLTF
TRBV5-1	15	-	CASSLITGGNTEAFF
TRBV29-1	11	-	CSVAWYTEAFF
TRBV6-2/TRBV6-3	16	-	CASSYSGKEGAYEQYF
TRBV5-1	15	TRBD2	CASSLKRGTYNEQFF
TRBV7-9	12	-	CASSLGFEPQHF
TRBV6-6	12	-	CASSAGPIEQYF
TRBV4-2	14	-	CASSQDGSNTEAFF
TRBV21-1	15	-	CASSKVSGDQPYYTF
TRBV20-1	14	-	CSARDTGQNTEAFF
TRBV4-1	16	TRBD1	CASRPHYSRDRNGYTF
TRBV7-3	17	TRBD2	CASSLRPTGGNQETQYF
TRBV4-2	15	-	CASSQEYLSVSPLHF